This note documents a single TCR beta chain sequence. Survey-level TCR beta sequencing used the immunoSEQ assay. Clones were read by immunoSEQ multiplex PCR, and TCRdb kept only the in-frame ones, dropping some. The repertoire includes 60,000 to 75,000 clones, roughly 93% of them detected once, and less than 4.5% sits in the top ten. The CDR3 runs 13 residues. The V end lost 4 bases, the J end lost 12 bases, and 17 bases lay between the germline ends. Germline V CDR1 and CDR2: SGHRS, YFSETQ. This rearrangement joins TRBV5-1 to TRBJ2-1; D gene uncertain. The sequencing input was PBMCs. The sequence was obtained from a man in his forties with rheumatoid arthritis. The CDR3 reads CASSPQNELGQFF. The CDR3 DNA reads TGCGCCAGCAGCCCGCAGAATGAGTTAGGGCAGTTCTTC.